This TCR beta chain appears in the sequencing data of a study of spatial heterogeneity in lung cancer. The time point was: sample taken at primary tumor resection. Unmatched junction bases numbered 5, after V lost 1 base and J lost 2 bases. This CDR3 region has 16 residues. This clonotype was counted at least ten times. The antigen remains unidentified. TCRdb used MiXCR to reprocess the 5' RACE reads, holding one entry per CDR3 protein. Among roughly 17,000 distinct CDR3 sequences listed, about 6.5% were seen once. Broader study findings: Tumoral mutation counts were tracked by counts of expanded intratumoral alpha and beta TCRs.

The chain recombines TRBV12-3 or TRBV12-4 with TRBJ2-5; 9 nucleotides match TRBD1. This clonotype originated in a female donor with early-stage non-small cell lung cancer. The sequencing used lung tumor tissue, collected at surgery. Here the CDR3 reads CASSLESGQGQETQYF. The CDR3, as DNA: TGTGCCAGCAGTTTAGAATCCGGACAGGGGCAAGAGACCCAGTACTTC.